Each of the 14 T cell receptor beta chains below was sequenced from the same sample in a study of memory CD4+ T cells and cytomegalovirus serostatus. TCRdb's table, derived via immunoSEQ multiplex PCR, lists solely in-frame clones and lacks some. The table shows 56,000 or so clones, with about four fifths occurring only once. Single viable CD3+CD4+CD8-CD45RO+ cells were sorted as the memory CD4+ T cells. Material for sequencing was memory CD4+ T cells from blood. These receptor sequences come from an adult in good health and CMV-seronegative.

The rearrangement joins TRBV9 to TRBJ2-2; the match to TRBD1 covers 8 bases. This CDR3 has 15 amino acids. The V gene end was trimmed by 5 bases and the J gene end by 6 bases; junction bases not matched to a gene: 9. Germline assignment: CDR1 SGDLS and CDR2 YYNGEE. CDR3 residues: CASRASGTGAGELFF. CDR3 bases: TGTGCCAGCAGAGCGTCCGGGACAGGCGCCGGGGAGCTGTTTTTT.

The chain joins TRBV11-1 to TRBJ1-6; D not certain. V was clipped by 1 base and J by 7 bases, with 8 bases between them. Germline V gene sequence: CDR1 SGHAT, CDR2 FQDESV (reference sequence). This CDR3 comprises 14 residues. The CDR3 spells CASSLGSENSPLHF. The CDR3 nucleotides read TGTGCCAGCAGCTTAGGGTCGGAGAATTCACCCCTCCACTTT.

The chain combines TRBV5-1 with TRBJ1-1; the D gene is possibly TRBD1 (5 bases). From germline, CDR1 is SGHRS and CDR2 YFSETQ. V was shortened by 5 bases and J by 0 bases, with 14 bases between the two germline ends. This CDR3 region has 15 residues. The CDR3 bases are TGCGCCAGCAGGCCAGGGTCATCCCTGAACACTGAAGCTTTCTTT. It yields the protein CASRPGSSLNTEAFF. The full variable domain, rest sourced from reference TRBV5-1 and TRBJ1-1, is KAGVTQTPRYLIKTRGQQVTLSCSPISGHRSVSWYQQTPGQGLQFLFEYFSETQRNKGNFPGRFSGRQFSNSRSEMNVSTLELGDSALYLCASRPGSSLNTEAFFGQGTRLTVV.

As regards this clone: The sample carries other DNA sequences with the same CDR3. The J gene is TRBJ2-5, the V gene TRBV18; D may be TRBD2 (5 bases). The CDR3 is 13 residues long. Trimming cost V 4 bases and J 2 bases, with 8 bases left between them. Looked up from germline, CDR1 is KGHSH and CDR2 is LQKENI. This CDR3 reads CASSLRGQETQYF. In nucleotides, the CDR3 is TGTGCCAGCTCACTTCGGGGACAAGAGACCCAGTACTTC.

This chain's CDR3 is CAWGPGQGQYF. The DNA for the CDR3 is TGTGCCTGGGGCCCGGGACAGGGGCAGTATTTT. The rearrangement uses TRBV30 and TRBJ2-3; 9 positions agree with TRBD1. V shed 5 bases, J shed 11 bases, and the junction held 5 bases outside the gene matches. The germline V gene encodes CDR1 GTSNPN and CDR2 SVGIG (reference sequence). CDR3 length equals 11 residues.

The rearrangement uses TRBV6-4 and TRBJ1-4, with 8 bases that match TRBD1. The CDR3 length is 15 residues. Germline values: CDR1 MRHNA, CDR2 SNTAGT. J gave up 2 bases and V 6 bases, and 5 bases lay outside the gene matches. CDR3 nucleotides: TGTGCCAGCAGCCCCGGGACAGGCACTAATGAAAAACTGTTTTTT. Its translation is CASSPGTGTNEKLFF.

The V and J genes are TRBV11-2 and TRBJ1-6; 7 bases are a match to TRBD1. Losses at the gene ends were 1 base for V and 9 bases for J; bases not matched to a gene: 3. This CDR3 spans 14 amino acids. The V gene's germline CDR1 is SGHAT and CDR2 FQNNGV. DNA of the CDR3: TGTGCCAGCAGCTTAGGAGGGGGCAGTTCACCCCTCCACTTT. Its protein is CASSLGGGSSPLHF.

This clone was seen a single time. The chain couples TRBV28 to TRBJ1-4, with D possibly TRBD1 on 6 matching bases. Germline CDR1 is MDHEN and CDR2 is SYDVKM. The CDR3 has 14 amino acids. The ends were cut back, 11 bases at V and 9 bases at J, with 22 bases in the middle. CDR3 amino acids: CASSRDGTYQKLFF. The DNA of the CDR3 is TGTGCCTCCTCTCGGGACGGGACATATCAAAAACTGTTTTTT.

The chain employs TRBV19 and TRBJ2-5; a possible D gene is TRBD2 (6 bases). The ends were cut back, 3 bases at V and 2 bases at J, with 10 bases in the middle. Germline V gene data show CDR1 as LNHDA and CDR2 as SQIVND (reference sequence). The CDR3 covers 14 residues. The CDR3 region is CASSIRDLQETQYF. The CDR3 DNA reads TGTGCCAGTAGTATTAGGGACTTACAAGAGACCCAGTACTTC.

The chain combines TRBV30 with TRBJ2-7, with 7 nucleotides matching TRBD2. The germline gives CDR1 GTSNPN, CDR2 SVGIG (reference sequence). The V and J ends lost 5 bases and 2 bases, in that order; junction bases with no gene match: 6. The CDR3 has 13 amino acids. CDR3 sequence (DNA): TGTGCCTGGTCGAGCGGGGTCACCTACGAGCAGTACTTC. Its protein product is CAWSSGVTYEQYF.

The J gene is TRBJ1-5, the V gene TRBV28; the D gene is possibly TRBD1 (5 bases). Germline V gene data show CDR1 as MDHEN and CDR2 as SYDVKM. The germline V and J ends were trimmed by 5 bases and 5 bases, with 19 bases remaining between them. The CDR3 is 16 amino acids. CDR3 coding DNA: TGTGCCAGCAGTCTGATAATCGGGGCCGAGGATCAGCCCCAGCATTTT. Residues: CASSLIIGAEDQPQHF.

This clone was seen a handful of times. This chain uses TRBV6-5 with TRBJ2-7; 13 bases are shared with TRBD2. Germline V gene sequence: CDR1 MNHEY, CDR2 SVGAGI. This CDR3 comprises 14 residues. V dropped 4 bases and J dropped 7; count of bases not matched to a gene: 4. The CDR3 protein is CASSSGLAGVEQYF. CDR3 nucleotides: TGTGCCAGCAGTTCTGGACTAGCGGGGGTTGAGCAGTACTTC.

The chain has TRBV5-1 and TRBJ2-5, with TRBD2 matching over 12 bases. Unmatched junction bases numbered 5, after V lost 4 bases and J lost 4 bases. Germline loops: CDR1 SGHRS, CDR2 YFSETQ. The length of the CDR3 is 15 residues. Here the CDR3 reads CASSPGLAGRETQYF. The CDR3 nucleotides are TGCGCCAGCAGCCCTGGACTAGCGGGGAGAGAGACCCAGTACTTC.

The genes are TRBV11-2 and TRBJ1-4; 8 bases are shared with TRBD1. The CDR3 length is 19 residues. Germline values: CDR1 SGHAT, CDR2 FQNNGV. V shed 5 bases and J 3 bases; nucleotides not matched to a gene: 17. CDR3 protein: CASSDPRNAGGLANEKLFF. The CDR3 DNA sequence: TGTGCCAGCAGCGACCCCCGTAATGCAGGGGGCCTCGCTAATGAAAAACTGTTTTTT.